This TCR beta chain appears in the sequencing data of a study of PD-1 blockade in classical Hodgkin lymphoma. Overall study findings and caveats: Differences between repertoires have undefined causes, possibly disease activity or prior therapy. Baseline diversity resembling that of newly diagnosed patients was seen in complete responders.

Germline assignment: CDR1 SNHLY and CDR2 FYNNEI. V lost 8 bases to trimming and J lost 4 bases, with 14 bases between them. CDR3 length: 14 amino acids. This clone showed up just once. Its antigen remains unidentified. Only in-frame clones appear in the TCRdb table, and some are missing; sequencing was by immunoSEQ multiplex PCR. The sample lists around 26,000 clones; around 85% were seen once. The time point: cycle 4 day 1 (C4D1), after about 6 weeks of nivolumab. Following autologous stem cell transplantation, relapse occurred in every patient, and exposure to brentuximab vedotin varied. From thawed PBMCs, CD4+ T cells were purified using magnetic negative selection. Patients reached a best response of complete response, partial response or progressive disease.

This TCR was sampled from a human donor with classical Hodgkin lymphoma. This chain links TRBV2 with TRBJ2-2, with D tentatively TRBD1 (6 bases). Specimen: CD4+ T cells from blood, collected before the fourth cycle of nivolumab. As DNA, the CDR3 is TGTGCCAGCTCCCGGACAGATGCCACCGGGGAGCTGTTTTTT. Translated, it gives CASSRTDATGELFF.